These 2 T cell receptor beta chains originate from one sample sequenced in a study of shared clonotypes between healthy human individuals. Sequencing used immunoSEQ multiplex PCR; TCRdb keeps in-frame clones, though not all of them. The sample carries roughly 680,000 clones, about two thirds recorded once. The sequenced material came from memory CD4+ T cells sorted from blood. Subset indicated: CD45RA-negative fraction. These receptors originate from a woman in her thirties in good health.

V gene TRBV4-1 combines with J gene TRBJ2-3, with D maybe TRBD2 (6 bases). The ends were cut back, 0 bases at V and 2 bases at J, with 18 bases in the middle. CDR1 is MGHRA and CDR2 is YSYEKL in the germline V gene. This CDR3 is 18 amino acids long. The CDR3 sequence: CASSQESLRESNTDTQYF. In nucleotides, the CDR3 is TGCGCCAGCAGCCAAGAATCCCTTCGGGAGAGTAACACAGATACGCAGTATTTT.

J is TRBJ2-1 and V is TRBV6-5; 10 bases are shared with TRBD1. The junction had 3 bases not matched to a gene; V was cut back by 4 bases and J by 3 bases. Germline values: CDR1 MNHEY, CDR2 SVGAGI. The CDR3 is made up of 15 amino acids. The CDR3 nucleotides read TGTGCCAGCAGTTCCGGGACAGGGGTCTACAATGAGCAGTTCTTC. Protein sequence: CASSSGTGVYNEQFF.